One and the same sample provided the 18 T cell receptor beta chains below, sequenced in a study of blood T cells in healthy people across ages. A second about 7 to 12 cycle PCR used barcoded and J-beta primers. Via MiXCR, TCRdb re-called the 5' RACE reads, giving one row per CDR3 protein. This table holds fewer than 1.5 million distinct CDR3 sequences, 35% to 45% found once. The sample comprised blood. The receptors stem from a woman under 30 in good health.

The chain combines TRBV9 with TRBJ2-3; 8 positions agree with TRBD1. Germline trimming cut 3 bases from V and 4 bases from J; bases unmatched to any gene: 10. This CDR3 spans 16 amino acids. Looked up from germline, CDR1 is SGDLS and CDR2 is YYNGEE. CDR3 region: CASSADGTGGSDTQYF. DNA of the CDR3: TGTGCCAGCAGCGCAGACGGGACAGGAGGTTCAGATACGCAGTATTTT.

The J gene is TRBJ2-2, the V gene TRBV10-3; TRBD2 might be the D (6 bases). The CDR3 runs to 16 residues. Germline CDR1 reads ENHRY; CDR2 reads SYGVKD. V dropped 4 bases and J dropped 6 bases, with 18 bases sitting between them. CDR3 protein: CAISGGDSFRAGELFF. CDR3 nucleotide sequence: TGTGCCATCAGTGGGGGGGACTCTTTCCGGGCCGGGGAGCTGTTTTTT.

The rearrangement uses TRBV3-1 and TRBJ2-1, with 8 nucleotides matching TRBD2. CDR1 is LGHDT and CDR2 is YNNKEL in the germline V gene (reference sequence). Trimming cost V 4 bases and J 4 bases; bases outside gene matches: 3. The CDR3 contains 14 residues. The CDR3: CASSLPSGYNEQFF. The CDR3 DNA reads as TGTGCCAGCAGCCTCCCTAGCGGGTACAATGAGCAGTTCTTC.

This clonotype was found a few times. The chain links TRBV7-2 to TRBJ2-1; weak D call: TRBD2 (6 bases). Per germline, CDR1 SGHTA and CDR2 FQGNSA. The germline V and J ends were trimmed by 5 bases and 5 bases, with 13 bases remaining between them. The CDR3 spans 14 residues. This CDR3 is CASSLSRGNNEQFF. The DNA for the CDR3 is TGTGCCAGCAGCCTATCCCGGGGGAACAATGAGCAGTTCTTC. Full variable domain (remainder filled in from reference TRBV7-2 and TRBJ2-1): GAGVSQSPSNKVTEKGKDVELRCDPISGHTALYWYRQSLGQGLEFLIYFQGNSAPDKSGLPSDRFSAERTGGSVSTLTIQRTQQEDSAVYLCASSLSRGNNEQFFGPGTRLTVL.

In its sample, this clonotype was seen a few times. The rearrangement joins TRBV29-1 to TRBJ2-4, with D perhaps assigned TRBD1 or TRBD2 (5 bases each). The CDR3 spans 15 residues. V was shortened by 0 bases and J by 9 bases, with 18 bases between the two germline ends. The germline gives CDR1 SQVTM, CDR2 ANQGSEA. CDR3 sequence (DNA): TGCAGCGTTGAAGATCTGCTTTGGGGGACGAGCATTCAGTACTTC. Translated, it gives CSVEDLLWGTSIQYF.

This chain uses TRBV25-1 with TRBJ1-2, with D uncertain. V was clipped by 0 bases and J by 8 bases, with 10 bases between them. Germline CDR1 reads MGHDK; CDR2 reads SYGVNS. This CDR3 spans 13 amino acids. DNA of the CDR3: TGTGCCAGCAGTGAATACCAAGGCGGCGGCTACACCTTC. Encoded protein: CASSEYQGGGYTF.

This chain links TRBV20-1 with TRBJ2-1; 7 bases line up with TRBD1. V gave up 5 bases and J gave up 6 bases; unmatched junction bases: 13. CDR3 length: 15 residues. The germline gives CDR1 DFQATT, CDR2 SNEGSKA (reference sequence). The CDR3 spells CSASVVDRPTNEQFF. The CDR3 coding sequence is TGCAGTGCTTCTGTCGTGGACAGGCCGACCAATGAGCAGTTCTTC.

The rearrangement links TRBV29-1 to TRBJ2-1; maybe TRBD1 (6 bases). Trimming removed 0 bases from V and 5 bases from J, with 20 bases in between. The CDR3 runs to 17 residues. The germline V gene has CDR1 SQVTM and CDR2 ANQGSEA. The chain's CDR3 is CSVEDGNREYVDNEQFF. CDR3 DNA sequence: TGCAGCGTTGAAGATGGGAACAGGGAATATGTGGACAATGAGCAGTTCTTC.

CDR3 DNA sequence: TGTGCCAGCAGCGTAGTTCCCGCAGGGGAGATGAACACTGAAGCTTTCTTT. Residues: CASSVVPAGEMNTEAFF. The V gene is TRBV9, the J gene TRBJ1-1; possibly TRBD1 for D (6 bases). The CDR3 is 17 residues long. Trimming removed 0 bases at V and 0 bases at J, with 15 bases between. From germline, CDR1 is SGDLS and CDR2 YYNGEE.

This clonotype was detected only a few times. V gene TRBV20-1 combines with J gene TRBJ2-6; D ambiguous. Looked up from germline, CDR1 is DFQATT and CDR2 is SNEGSKA (reference sequence). The germline V and J ends were trimmed by 3 bases and 1 base, with 13 bases remaining between them. This CDR3 comprises 16 residues. DNA of the CDR3: TGCAGTGCTAGTGGAAGCTCACCATCTGGGGCCAACGTCCTGACTTTC. Translating it yields CSASGSSPSGANVLTF.

This clonotype appeared a few times. The chain carries TRBV20-1 and TRBJ2-5, with 9 bases identical to TRBD1. The tail of the sequence fits TRBJ2-7 better, so the J call may be wrong. Germline values: CDR1 DFQATT, CDR2 SNEGSKA (reference sequence). The CDR3 contains 14 residues. CDR3 protein: CSASAGQGIYEQYF. CDR3 coding DNA: TGCAGTGCTAGTGCAGGACAGGGGATCTACGAGCAGTACTTC.

The rearrangement joins TRBV6-5 to TRBJ1-1; TRBD1 aligns across 7 bases. V trimming: 2 bases; J trimming: 11 bases; junction bases outside the gene matches: 5. The CDR3 extends over 12 amino acids. Germline V gene lookup returns CDR1 MNHEY and CDR2 SVGAGI. In DNA, the CDR3 is TGTGCCAGCAGTTACGGGGACAGCCGGGCTTTCTTT. It specifies CASSYGDSRAFF.

The rearrangement links TRBV7-2 to TRBJ2-1, with 14 bases identical to TRBD2. The CDR3 consists of 19 residues. Trimming at V came to 3 bases and at J to 1 base, leaving 8 bases not matched to a gene. Germline V gene lookup returns CDR1 SGHTA and CDR2 FQGNSA. Here the CDR3 DNA reads TGTGCCAGCAGCTTGTCGACTAGCGGGAGGGCCGGTTCCTACAATGAGCAGTTCTTC. Amino acids: CASSLSTSGRAGSYNEQFF.

This chain connects TRBV5-8 to TRBJ2-4; D gene unclear. Germline V gene data show CDR1 as SGHTS and CDR2 as YDEGEE. Trimming left V 0 bases short and J 0 bases short, with 4 bases between. CDR3 size: 14 residues. The CDR3 is CASSLAEAKNIQYF. As DNA, the CDR3 is TGTGCCAGCAGCTTGGCTGAAGCCAAAAACATTCAGTACTTC.

CDR3 amino acids: CASSLWRYSNQPQHF. In DNA form, the CDR3 reads TGTGCCAGCAGTTTATGGAGATATAGCAATCAGCCCCAGCATTTT. The chain couples TRBV28 to TRBJ1-5; no clear D. The ends were cut back, 0 bases at V and 0 bases at J, with 6 bases in the middle. CDR1 is MDHEN and CDR2 is SYDVKM in the germline V gene. This CDR3 has 15 residues. The complete variable domain, with remaining parts taken from reference TRBV28 and TRBJ1-5, reads DVKVTQSSRYLVKRTGEKVFLECVQDMDHENMFWYRQDPGLGLRLIYFSYDVKMKEKGDIPEGYSVSREKKERFSLILESASTNQTSMYLCASSLWRYSNQPQHFGDGTRLSIL.

The genes are TRBV21-1 and TRBJ2-7; TRBD2 is taken as the D call from the table, unchecked against the DNA. TRBV21-1 is a pseudogene locus. There are 20 residues in the CDR3. CDR3 DNA: TGTGCCGGCAGCAAAGCGAACTACTACCGGGCCTCCGATTGTGGGGACGAGCAGTACTTC. Translated, it gives CAGSKANYYRASDCGDEQYF.

This clonotype was seen a handful of times. The chain uses TRBV29-1 and TRBJ2-1, with 11 bases that match TRBD2. Germline CDR1 and CDR2: SQVTM and ANQGSEA. The CDR3 has 19 residues. V was pared by 3 bases and J by 3 bases, with 16 bases of the junction left unmatched. CDR3 DNA: TGCAGCGTTGAGCCAAGCGCCCTAGCGGGAGGCAGGGACTACAATGAGCAGTTCTTC. This encodes CSVEPSALAGGRDYNEQFF.

This clonotype was seen a few times. The chain carries TRBV5-1 and TRBJ2-3, with D maybe TRBD2 (7 bases). In germline, CDR1 is SGHRS, CDR2 YFSETQ. The CDR3 extends over 16 amino acids. The V and J ends lost 4 bases and 4 bases respectively, with 19 bases between them. The CDR3 is CASSGASGGGADTQYF. The CDR3 DNA follows: TGCGCCAGCAGCGGCGCTAGCGGAGGGGGGGCAGATACGCAGTATTTT.